This T cell receptor beta chain is drawn from a study of memory CD4+ T cells and cytomegalovirus serostatus. Study summary: This sample comes from healthy Belgian adults, 9 CMV seropositive, approximately 25 seronegative.

Regarding the study as a whole: Of about 150 reported CMV TCRbeta sequences, around 62 were found in memory CD4+ repertoires. Median bootstrapped AUC for CMV status was just over 0.94 originally, approximately 0.9 US-trained.

As regards this clone: Its antigen is unknown.

This table comes from immunoSEQ multiplex PCR, and its TCRdb copy is limited to in-frame clones, with some not included. The table includes around 41,000 clones, over 65% detected once. The sort gate was single viable CD3+CD4+CD8-CD45RO+ cells for memory CD4+ T cells. Donors' CMV status reflects serum IgG against pp150, pp28, p38, p52. The sequenced sample consisted of memory CD4+ T cells from blood. This clonotype was obtained from an adult in good health and CMV-seronegative.

CDR3 sequence reads: CASSFFTGGQETQYF. Written as DNA, the CDR3 is TGTGCCAGCAGCTTCTTCACAGGGGGGCAAGAGACCCAGTACTTC. V gene TRBV5-6 combines with J gene TRBJ2-5, with 8 positions matching TRBD1. Germline V gene sequence: CDR1 SGHDT, CDR2 YYEEEE. The CDR3 is 15 amino acids. Germline trimming cut 2 bases from V and 2 bases from J; bases unmatched to any gene: 5.